These 30 T cell receptor beta chains were all obtained from the same sample, sequenced in a study of T-cell memory formation after mild COVID-19. MiXCR was run by TCRdb on the 5' RACE reads, yielding one entry per CDR3 protein. The sample holds 45,000 to 65,000 distinct CDR3 sequences, approximately 9.1% seen once. The sequenced material came from PBMCs or a T cell subset sorted from them (not recorded which). Receptor source: an adult woman who had mild COVID-19 (a few samples of this study predate the infection). Cell type and time point are not known.

This clonotype was recorded a few times. The chain recombines TRBV18 with TRBJ1-5; tentative D call: TRBD1 (5 bases). CDR1 and CDR2 from the germline V gene are KGHSH and LQKENI. The CDR3 runs 14 residues. Trimming took 5 bases from V and 6 from J, leaving 14 bases between them. CDR3 sequence: CASSEGPPGQPQHF. The CDR3 coding sequence is TGTGCCAGCTCAGAGGGGCCTCCCGGTCAGCCCCAGCATTTT.

This clonotype was found a few times. The chain combines TRBV14 with TRBJ2-1; TRBD1 is a possible D gene (6 bases). V lost 4 bases to trimming and J lost 0 bases, with 13 bases between them. Germline V CDR1 and CDR2: SGHDN, FVKESK. This CDR3 has 16 amino acids. CDR3 region: CASSPRRGNSYNEQFF. CDR3 sequence (DNA): TGTGCCAGCAGCCCCCGCAGGGGCAACTCCTACAATGAGCAGTTCTTC.

This clonotype was recorded a few times. The chain has TRBV29-1 and TRBJ1-2; 10 bases match TRBD1. Trimming removed 2 bases from V and 8 bases from J; junction bases left unmatched: 5. The CDR3 covers 13 residues. Germline CDR1 reads SQVTM; CDR2 reads ANQGSEA. In DNA, the CDR3 is TGCAGCGTTGAAAGGGACAGGGGCCGCGGCTACACCTTC. Amino acid sequence: CSVERDRGRGYTF.

This clonotype was picked up many times. The chain is built from TRBV12-3 or TRBV12-4 and TRBJ2-1; D remains unclear. The CDR3 spans 12 residues. Trimming removed 5 bases at V and 9 bases at J, with 11 bases between. The CDR3 nucleotides are TGTGCCAGCAGTCTCACCCGGGTTGAGCAGTTCTTC. Protein product: CASSLTRVEQFF.

This clonotype showed up many times. The chain joins TRBV9 to TRBJ2-1; D possibly corresponds to TRBD2 (5 bases). Germline CDR1 is SGDLS and CDR2 is YYNGEE. The CDR3 spans 15 residues. V was shortened by 4 bases and J by 2 bases, with 13 bases between the two germline ends. The CDR3: CASSTGTLAYNEQFF. CDR3 bases: TGTGCCAGCAGCACGGGAACTCTCGCCTACAATGAGCAGTTCTTC.

This clonotype was counted many times. The chain employs TRBV29-1 and TRBJ2-6; possible D gene TRBD2, 5 bases. The V end was cut by 6 bases, the J end by 0 bases, with 9 bases between. Germline V gene data show CDR1 as SQVTM and CDR2 as ANQGSEA. The CDR3 consists of 14 residues. CDR3 residues: CSVNGDSGANVLTF. The DNA for the CDR3 is TGCAGCGTCAACGGGGACTCTGGGGCCAACGTCCTGACTTTC. Together with reference TRBV29-1 and TRBJ2-6, the CDR3 gives the full variable domain: SAVISQKPSRDICQRGTSLTIQCQVDSQVTMMFWYRQQPGQSLTLIATANQGSEATYESGFVIDKFPISRPNLTFSTLTVSNMSPEDSSIYLCSVNGDSGANVLTFGAGSRLTVL.

This clonotype was picked up many times. The V gene is TRBV10-3, the J gene TRBJ2-7, with TRBD2 identical over 7 bases. This CDR3 has 14 residues. With 5 bases clipped from V and 1 base from J, the junction kept 5 bases outside the gene matches. Germline V gene sequence: CDR1 ENHRY, CDR2 SYGVKD. CDR3 nucleotide sequence: TGTGCCATCAGTCGTAAACTAGCGTCCTACGAGCAGTACTTC. Translation gives CAISRKLASYEQYF.

The rearrangement links TRBV15 to TRBJ2-6; D is undetermined. Germline-derived CDR1 and CDR2 are LNHNV and YYDKDF (reference sequence). This CDR3 is 15 amino acids long. The V and J ends lost 3 bases and 0 bases respectively, with 6 bases between them. Here the CDR3 reads CATSRSASGANVLTF. DNA of the CDR3: TGTGCCACCAGCAGGTCAGCCTCTGGGGCCAACGTCCTGACTTTC.

About this clonotype: A much more abundant neighbour one base away suggests this may be a read error. The chain has TRBV3-1 and TRBJ2-1, with 10 bases lining up with TRBD1. J was trimmed by 3 bases and V by 1 base; bases with no gene match: 6. This CDR3 is built from 17 residues. Germline CDR1 reads LGHDT; CDR2 reads YNNKEL (reference sequence). CDR3 nucleotide sequence: TGTGCCAGCAGCCAAGGCCCTGGACAGGGGGGCTACAATGAGCAGTTCTTC. Amino acids: CASSQGPGQGGYNEQFF.

The sample holds a few counts of this clonotype. The chain couples TRBV7-2 to TRBJ1-4, with a possible D match to TRBD1 (6 bases). Trimming removed 0 bases at V and 7 bases at J, with 15 bases between. This CDR3 region has 16 residues. In germline, CDR1 is SGHTA, CDR2 FQGNSA. The CDR3 loop is CASSLAGAMGTEKLFF. The CDR3 DNA reads TGTGCCAGCAGCTTAGCGGGGGCAATGGGAACTGAAAAACTGTTTTTT.

This clonotype occurred a few times. This chain links TRBV20-1 with TRBJ2-1; D might be TRBD2 (5 bases). V lost 1 base, J lost 0 bases, and 16 bases lay in between. The CDR3 runs to 17 residues. CDR1 DFQATT and CDR2 SNEGSKA come from the germline V gene (reference sequence). DNA of the CDR3: TGCAGTGCTAGAGTTCTCGGAGGCCTGAGCTCCTACAATGAGCAGTTCTTC. It codes for CSARVLGGLSSYNEQFF.

V is TRBV15 and J is TRBJ2-7, with D tentatively TRBD1 (6 bases). Germline V lookup: CDR1 LNHNV, CDR2 YYDKDF (reference sequence). The CDR3 consists of 15 residues. Deletions cut 0 bases from V and 5 bases from J, with 14 bases between. CDR3 in DNA: TGTGCCACCAGCAGAGATTTTACAGGGAGTAACGAGCAGTACTTC. Protein: CATSRDFTGSNEQYF.

This sequence joins TRBV4-1 and TRBJ1-4; TRBD1 matches 9 bases. The V and J ends lost 4 bases and 8 bases, in that order; junction bases with no gene match: 8. The CDR3 is 15 amino acids. CDR1 is MGHRA, CDR2 YSYEKL, per germline. The CDR3 region has the DNA TGCGCCAGCAGCCTCCCCGGGACAGGGAGCGAAAAACTGTTTTTT. Protein product: CASSLPGTGSEKLFF.

This clonotype was detected a few times. The chain links TRBV20-1 to TRBJ1-1, with no clear D. V lost 0 bases and J 4 bases, leaving 9 bases between the germline ends. CDR1 is DFQATT, CDR2 SNEGSKA, per germline (reference sequence). CDR3 length: 13 amino acids. The CDR3, as DNA: TGCAGTGCTAGAGATAGCTATTCCACTGAAGCTTTCTTT. Protein product: CSARDSYSTEAFF.

There are a few counts of this clonotype. The chain combines TRBV5-1 with TRBJ2-3, with unresolved D. Per germline, CDR1 SGHRS and CDR2 YFSETQ. This CDR3 is 15 amino acids long. Trimming removed 0 bases from V and 6 bases from J, with 14 bases in between. CDR3 nucleotide sequence: TGCGCCAGCAGCTTGGGGGTTTCCAATTCGGATACGCAGTATTTT. Translating it yields CASSLGVSNSDTQYF.

This clonotype has ten or more counts. This chain joins TRBV12-3 or TRBV12-4 and TRBJ2-7; 7 bases fit TRBD2. The V gene end was trimmed by 4 bases and the J gene end by 7 bases; junction bases not matched to a gene: 7. The CDR3 loop spans 13 amino acids. The DNA of the CDR3 is TGTGCCAGCAGTTCGGGGGGTGGTGGAGAGCAGTACTTC. Amino acid sequence: CASSSGGGGEQYF.

Concerning this clonotype itself: One base away lies a much larger clone, so this may be a sequencing read error. The chain is built from TRBV12-3 or TRBV12-4 and TRBJ2-3; a weak D match, TRBD2 (5 bases). V lost 4 bases and J lost 4, with 6 bases in between. The CDR3 has 12 residues. The CDR3 region is CASSSLADTQYF. DNA of the CDR3: TGTGCCAGCAGTTCACTAGCAGATACGCAGTATTTT.

This clonotype was counted only a few times. The chain joins TRBV9 to TRBJ2-3; 7 nucleotides match TRBD1. The CDR3 has 15 residues. The ends lost 1 base at V and 6 bases at J; junction bases unmatched: 8. The germline CDR1 and CDR2 sequences are SGDLS and YYNGEE. CDR3 region: CASSVSTGMGDTQYF. The CDR3 DNA follows: TGTGCCAGCAGCGTATCGACAGGGATGGGGGATACGCAGTATTTT.

This clonotype was observed at least ten times. The chain links TRBV5-1 to TRBJ1-6, with 8 bases aligning to TRBD1. From germline, CDR1 is SGHRS and CDR2 YFSETQ. The CDR3 is made up of 16 amino acids. J was trimmed by 3 bases and V by 2 bases; bases with no gene match: 4. CDR3 region: CASSFDRGGYNSPLHF. In DNA, the CDR3 is TGCGCCAGCAGCTTTGACAGGGGCGGCTATAATTCACCCCTCCACTTT.

In its sample, this clonotype was seen once. The J gene is TRBJ2-3, the V gene TRBV27; no definite D call. V lost 7 bases, J lost 0 bases, and 11 bases lay in between. CDR1 and CDR2 (germline): MNHEY, SMNVEV (reference sequence). This CDR3 region has 14 residues. CDR3 nucleotides: TGTGCCAGCACCCAACAGAGAAGCACAGATACGCAGTATTTT. It yields the protein CASTQQRSTDTQYF.

This chain connects TRBV24-1 to TRBJ1-1; 7 positions match TRBD1. Germline loops: CDR1 KGHDR, CDR2 SFDVKD. The ends lost 7 bases at V and 4 bases at J; junction bases unmatched: 8. The CDR3 sequence is 14 residues long. CDR3 sequence reads: CATRGGGPGTEAFF. CDR3 in DNA: TGTGCCACCAGAGGGGGCGGGCCGGGCACTGAAGCTTTCTTT.

This clonotype has a handful of counts. The J gene is TRBJ1-5, the V gene TRBV5-1, with TRBD1 matching over 8 bases. With V trimmed by 4 bases and J by 2 bases, 5 bases remained unmatched. This CDR3 region has 15 residues. Germline V gene lookup returns CDR1 SGHRS and CDR2 YFSETQ. CDR3 in DNA: TGCGCCAGCAGCCTGGGGACAGGTCGCAATCAGCCCCAGCATTTT. Protein: CASSLGTGRNQPQHF.

The rearrangement joins TRBV14 to TRBJ2-5; TRBD1 or TRBD2 may be the D gene (5 bases each). V dropped 4 bases and J dropped 3 bases, with 12 bases sitting between them. This CDR3 contains 14 residues. CDR1 is SGHDN, CDR2 FVKESK, per germline. Written as DNA, the CDR3 is TGTGCCAGCAGCCGCTTAGGGACGGAAGAGACCCAGTACTTC. Its translation: CASSRLGTEETQYF. The whole variable domain, remainder taken from reference TRBV14 and TRBJ2-5, is EAGVTQFPSHSVIEKGQTVTLRCDPISGHDNLYWYRRVMGKEIKFLLHFVKESKQDESGMPNNRFLAERTGGTYSTLKVQPAELEDSGVYFCASSRLGTEETQYFGPGTRLLVL.

This clonotype was detected ten times or more. The CDR3 DNA reads TGCAGTGCCCCCCTCCCGACAGGAAGATTCAATTCACCCCTCCACTTT. Protein product: CSAPLPTGRFNSPLHF. The chain uses TRBV20-1 and TRBJ1-6, with D possibly matching TRBD1 (6 bases). Per the germline V gene, CDR1 is DFQATT and CDR2 is SNEGSKA (reference sequence). This CDR3 comprises 16 residues. Trimming removed 6 bases from V and 7 bases from J, with 22 bases in between.

This clonotype occurred a few times. CDR3 amino acids: CSSTRRGTQIGEQFF. The CDR3 DNA sequence: TGCAGTTCAACCCGGAGGGGTACCCAAATTGGTGAGCAGTTCTTC. This chain uses TRBV20-1 with TRBJ2-1, with D possibly TRBD2 on 6 matching bases. Germline lookup yields CDR1 DFQATT and CDR2 SNEGSKA (reference sequence). Trimming took 8 bases from V and 9 from J, leaving 26 bases between them. The CDR3 length is 15 residues.

This clonotype was seen ten or more times. This chain joins TRBV12-3 or TRBV12-4 and TRBJ2-6; D might be TRBD2 (7 bases). The CDR3 is 17 amino acids. V was shortened by 8 bases and J by 1 base, with 18 bases between the two germline ends. For the CDR3, the DNA is TGTGCCAGCTCCAGTGGGGGGGGCAGATCTGGGGCCAACGTCCTGACTTTC. The encoded protein is CASSSGGGRSGANVLTF.

The sample holds many counts of this clonotype. V is TRBV15 and J is TRBJ2-3, with D uncertain. CDR3 length: 18 amino acids. CDR1 LNHNV and CDR2 YYDKDF come from the germline V gene (reference sequence). Trimming took off 0 bases at V and 2 bases at J, with 18 bases between the two ends. The CDR3 is CATSRDGHRASPTDTQYF. In nucleotides, the CDR3 is TGTGCCACCAGCAGAGATGGGCATCGAGCCTCCCCCACAGATACGCAGTATTTT.

This clonotype has at least ten counts. The chain uses TRBV2 and TRBJ2-3; TRBD2 is a possible D gene (6 bases). Trimming left V 5 bases short and J 0 bases short, with 12 bases between. The CDR3 extends over 15 amino acids. CDR1 and CDR2 from the germline V gene are SNHLY and FYNNEI. CDR3 nucleotides: TGTGCCAGCAGTTCTGGGACTGCTAGCACAGATACGCAGTATTTT. Its protein product is CASSSGTASTDTQYF.

J is TRBJ2-7 and V is TRBV11-3; 12 nucleotides agree with TRBD2. The J segment lost 3 bases and the V segment lost 4 bases, leaving 1 base of the junction unmatched. CDR1 and CDR2 from the germline V gene are SGHNT and YENEEA. The length of the CDR3 is 14 residues. The DNA of the CDR3 is TGTGCCAGCAGCTCGGGACTAGCGGGCTACGAGCAGTACTTC. Translating it yields CASSSGLAGYEQYF.

In its sample, this clonotype was seen many times. The J gene is TRBJ2-5, the V gene TRBV20-1; 8 bases are shared with TRBD1. From germline, CDR1 is DFQATT and CDR2 SNEGSKA (reference sequence). J gave up 2 bases and V 1 base, and 6 bases lay outside the gene matches. CDR3 length equals 15 residues. Here the CDR3 reads CSARVPRQGQETQYF. The DNA for the CDR3 is TGCAGTGCTAGAGTTCCCAGACAGGGGCAAGAGACCCAGTACTTC.